This T cell receptor (beta chain) is drawn from a study of beta chain bispecific antibodies for T cell cancers. This clonotype was detected ten times or more. Its antigen is currently unknown. TCRdb itself ran the 5' RACE reads through MiXCR, one entry per CDR3 protein. Of several thousand distinct CDR3 sequences detected, approximately 2.2% appear once; the ten largest clones hold over 60%. This CDR3 region has 18 residues. Trimming took 1 base from V and 9 from J; bases not matched to a gene: 14. Germline CDR1 reads SGHRS; CDR2 reads YFSETQ. Findings and caveats of the study: In these mixed samples, most targeted TRBV reads derived from the leukemia cell line.

T cells were expanded from blood mononuclear cells for around three days with anti-CD3 OKT3 or CD3/CD28 beads. Cocultures held about 50,000 normal T cells, about 50,000 targets, and bispecific antibody. The clonotype comes from a human donor in good health. Some clones in this sample may be carry-over from other donors' samples. The specimen comprised T cells from a healthy donor cultured with Jurkat leukemia cells, sampled from a culture containing an anti-CD19 bispecific antibody. This chain connects TRBV5-1 to TRBJ2-2, with 11 positions matching TRBD2. CDR3 sequence: CASSLLAGGTNYDRELFF. CDR3 nucleotides: TGCGCCAGCAGCTTGCTAGCGGGGGGCACCAATTATGACCGGGAGCTGTTTTTT.